A selection of T cell receptor beta chains follows, all from one sample in a study of long-term antiretroviral therapy in people with HIV. The data were produced by immunoSEQ multiplex PCR, yet TCRdb's version contains in-frame clones alone and is incomplete. This repertoire shows 25,000 to 35,000 clones, over 90% found once; its top ten account for 10% to 13%. Sequenced here: unsorted PBMCs, sampled 6.2 years after starting antiretroviral therapy. The receptors come from a man in his forties or fifties with HIV. The CDR3 runs from the conserved cysteine through the conserved F or W. The D gene is left open where the match is weak. Size is omitted from some rows. Given values are once, few, many or a class for expanded clones.

TRBV19	TRBD1	.	TRBJ1-2	CASSATGVYGYTF	TGTGCCAGTAGTGCGACAGGGGTATATGGCTACACCTTC
TRBV5-1	TRBD1	.	TRBJ2-3	CASSLEGAPPPSTDTQYF	TGCGCCAGCAGCTTGGAGGGGGCGCCACCCCCTAGCACAGATACGCAGTATTTT
TRBV5-4	TRBD1	.	TRBJ1-1	CASSSRTGGTEAFF	TGTGCCAGCAGTTCTAGGACAGGGGGGACTGAAGCTTTCTTT
TRBV19	.	.	TRBJ2-2	CASSEGGYTGELFF	TGTGCCAGTAGCGAGGGGGGGTACACCGGGGAGCTGTTTTTT
TRBV28	TRBD1	once	TRBJ1-2	CASSAAGGTYGYTF	TGTGCCAGCAGTGCCGCAGGGGGGACCTATGGCTACACCTTC
TRBV2	TRBD2	.	TRBJ2-3	CASSDLSGRAQDTQYF	TGTGCCAGCAGTGACCTCAGCGGGAGGGCCCAAGATACGCAGTATTTT
TRBV6-4	TRBD2	few	TRBJ2-1	CASSDSLAGYNEQFF	TGTGCCAGCAGTGACTCGCTAGCGGGCTACAATGAGCAGTTCTTC
TRBV10-2	.	.	TRBJ2-7	CASSRQLPYEQYF	TGCGCCAGCAGCCGACAGTTACCCTACGAGCAGTACTTC
TRBV6-5	TRBD1	once	TRBJ2-7	CASSFPGGYEQYF	TGTGCCAGCAGTTTCCCAGGGGGCTACGAGCAGTACTTC
TRBV7-9	TRBD1	.	TRBJ1-2	CASSPGTDGRPYGYTF	TGTGCCAGCAGCCCCGGGACAGATGGCCGACCCTATGGCTACACCTTC
TRBV7-2	.	.	TRBJ2-2	CASRAGGQGTGELFF	TGTGCCAGCAGAGCAGGGGGGCAGGGCACCGGGGAGCTGTTTTTT
TRBV27	.	.	TRBJ2-3	CASSYEGIQGDTQYF	TGTGCCAGCAGTTATGAGGGGATCCAAGGAGATACGCAGTATTTT
TRBV5-6	TRBD2	.	TRBJ2-5	CASSTRLAGGSGETQYF	TGTGCCAGCAGTACACGACTAGCGGGGGGCAGCGGGGAGACCCAGTACTTC
TRBV19	TRBD1	.	TRBJ2-7	CASSTRQGVREQYF	TGTGCCAGTAGTACCCGACAGGGGGTGAGGGAGCAGTACTTC
TRBV25-1	.	.	TRBJ2-3	CASSELTGLTDTQYF	TGTGCCAGCAGTGAATTGACAGGTCTCACAGATACGCAGTATTTT
TRBV4-1	.	.	TRBJ2-2	CASSQGQDTGELFF	TGCGCCAGCAGCCAAGGGCAGGACACCGGGGAGCTGTTTTTT
TRBV4-3	.	.	TRBJ2-5	CASSQGVGVIETQYF	TGCGCCAGCAGCCAAGGGGTAGGGGTTATAGAGACCCAGTACTTC
TRBV7-8	.	.	TRBJ2-2	CASRIRPGVSGTGELFF	TGTGCCAGCAGAATCCGGCCGGGAGTATCCGGCACCGGGGAGCTGTTTTTT
TRBV4-1	TRBD2	few	TRBJ2-7	CASSQPGLAIYEQYF	TGCGCCAGCAGCCAACCCGGACTAGCGATTTACGAGCAGTACTTC
TRBV7-2	.	.	TRBJ1-4	CASSSSGPGEKLFF	TGTGCCAGCAGCTCATCAGGACCGGGGGAAAAACTGTTTTTT
TRBV7-2	TRBD2	.	TRBJ2-1	CASSPPNLQGLAGAEQFF	TGTGCCAGCAGCCCCCCGAACCTCCAAGGACTAGCGGGAGCTGAGCAGTTCTTC
TRBV5-1	TRBD2	.	TRBJ2-2	CASSVAGVKTGELFF	TGCGCCAGCAGTGTAGCGGGAGTAAAGACCGGGGAGCTGTTTTTT
TRBV7-3	.	.	TRBJ2-2	CASSLAAQDTGELFF	TGTGCCAGCAGCTTAGCGGCCCAAGACACCGGGGAGCTGTTTTTT
TRBV10-3	TRBD1	.	TRBJ2-1	CAISADRGRTDEQFF	TGTGCCATCAGTGCCGACAGGGGGCGTACGGATGAGCAGTTCTTC
TRBV11-2	.	.	TRBJ2-7	CASSPNSGSVYEQYF	TGTGCCAGCAGCCCTAACAGTGGGTCGGTCTACGAGCAGTACTTC
TRBV7-2	.	.	TRBJ1-2	CASSIRGGGGYTF	TGTGCCAGCAGCATCCGTGGGGGTGGAGGCTACACCTTC
TRBV10-1	.	.	TRBJ2-4	CASSPGTLAKNIQYF	TGCGCCAGCAGTCCTGGGACACTAGCCAAAAACATTCAGTACTTC
TRBV7-3	TRBD2	.	TRBJ2-7	CASSFGGGPYEQYF	TGTGCCAGCAGCTTTGGCGGGGGACCCTACGAGCAGTACTTC
TRBV9	.	.	TRBJ2-1	CASSVGLGGPAYEQFF	TGTGCCAGCAGCGTAGGGTTGGGGGGTCCAGCCTATGAGCAGTTCTTC
TRBV9	.	.	TRBJ2-1	CASSDGGGNEQFF	TGTGCCAGCAGCGACGGGGGAGGAAATGAGCAGTTCTTC
TRBV11-3	.	.	TRBJ1-1	CASSIKNTEAFF	TGTGCCAGCAGCATCAAGAACACTGAAGCTTTCTTT
TRBV5-1	.	.	TRBJ2-1	CASSLWGTSSYNEQFF	TGCGCCAGCAGCCTATGGGGGACCAGCTCCTACAATGAGCAGTTCTTC
TRBV4-2	TRBD2	.	TRBJ2-3	CASSQDRSIAGDIDTQYF	TGTGCCAGCAGCCAAGATCGGAGTATCGCGGGGGATATAGATACGCAGTATTTT
TRBV19	.	.	TRBJ2-2	CASGSRAGELFF	TGTGCCAGCGGGAGTCGGGCCGGGGAGCTGTTTTTT
TRBV9	TRBD2	once	TRBJ2-5	CASSVFSGQETQYF	TGTGCCAGCAGCGTTTTTAGCGGGCAAGAGACCCAGTACTTC
TRBV9	TRBD2	.	TRBJ2-1	CASSPRLAVYNEQFF	TGTGCCAGCAGCCCTAGACTAGCAGTCTACAATGAGCAGTTCTTC
TRBV5-4	.	.	TRBJ2-4	CASSLSTTQNIQYF	TGTGCCAGCAGCTTATCAACGACTCAAAACATTCAGTACTTC
TRBV28	.	.	TRBJ1-1	CASSFFGRSGNTEAFF	TGTGCCAGCAGTTTTTTCGGGCGGTCGGGCAACACTGAAGCTTTCTTT
TRBV13	TRBD1	.	TRBJ1-5	CASSSQGSNQPQHF	TGTGCCAGCAGCTCACAGGGGAGCAATCAGCCCCAGCATTTT
TRBV4-3	.	.	TRBJ1-2	CASSKQAWGGYTF	TGCGCCAGCAGCAAACAGGCCTGGGGGGGCTACACCTTC
TRBV29-1	TRBD1	.	TRBJ1-1	CSVGDSNTEAFF	TGCAGCGTGGGGGACAGTAACACTGAAGCTTTCTTT
TRBV28	TRBD1	.	TRBJ2-7	CASSHGQDTYEQYF	TGTGCCAGCAGTCATGGACAGGACACCTACGAGCAGTACTTC
TRBV9	.	.	TRBJ1-1	CASSQQGLNTEAFF	TGTGCCAGCAGCCAACAGGGTTTGAACACTGAAGCTTTCTTT
TRBV7-9	.	.	TRBJ2-7	CASSQEMTAATYEQYF	TGCGCCAGCAGCCAAGAAATGACAGCAGCAACCTACGAGCAGTACTTC
TRBV11-3	.	.	TRBJ2-3	CASSLEGGRTDTQYF	TGTGCCAGCAGCTTAGAAGGGGGTAGGACAGATACGCAGTATTTT
TRBV12-5	TRBD2	.	TRBJ2-3	CASGLSTSSGPPGDTQYF	TGTGCTAGTGGTTTGTCAACTTCTAGCGGGCCTCCTGGAGATACGCAGTATTTT
TRBV19	TRBD1	.	TRBJ2-7	CASSTDRGLEQYF	TGTGCCAGTAGTACGGACAGGGGGCTAGAGCAGTACTTC
TRBV9	.	.	TRBJ1-4	CASSPRGGQNNEKLFF	TGTGCCAGCAGCCCGAGGGGAGGACAGAACAATGAAAAACTGTTTTTT
TRBV10-1	.	.	TRBJ2-2	CASSQGRELFF	TGCGCCAGCAGTCAGGGCCGGGAGCTGTTTTTT
TRBV6-1	TRBD1	.	TRBJ1-1	CASSVEGAAEAFF	TGTGCCAGCAGTGTGGAGGGGGCGGCTGAAGCTTTCTTT
TRBV7-6	.	.	TRBJ2-7	CASSLGESYEQYF	TGTGCCAGCAGCTTAGGGGAATCCTACGAGCAGTACTTC
TRBV10-3	.	.	TRBJ2-3	CAISDLGSADTQYF	TGTGCCATCAGTGATTTAGGTTCCGCAGATACGCAGTATTTT
TRBV9	.	.	TRBJ1-6	CASSLTGNLNSPLHF	TGTGCCAGCAGCCTGACCGGGAACCTCAATTCACCCCTCCACTTT
TRBV6-4	.	.	TRBJ1-2	CASTQGSAGASGGYTF	TGTGCCAGCACCCAGGGGTCCGCCGGCGCTTCGGGGGGCTACACCTTC